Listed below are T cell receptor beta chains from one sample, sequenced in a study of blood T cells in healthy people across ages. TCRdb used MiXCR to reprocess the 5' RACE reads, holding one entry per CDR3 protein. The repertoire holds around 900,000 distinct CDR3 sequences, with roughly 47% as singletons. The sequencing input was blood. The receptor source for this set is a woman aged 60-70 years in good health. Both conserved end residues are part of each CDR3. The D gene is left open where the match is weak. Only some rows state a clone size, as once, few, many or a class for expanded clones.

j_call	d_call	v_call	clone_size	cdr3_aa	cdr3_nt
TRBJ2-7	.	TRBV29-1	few	CSVRGGYEQYF	TGCAGCGTTCGAGGGGGTTACGAGCAGTACTTC
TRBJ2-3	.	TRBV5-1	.	CASSSEEYRTDTQYF	TGCGCCAGCAGCTCAGAGGAGTACCGCACAGATACGCAGTATTTT
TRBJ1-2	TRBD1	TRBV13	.	CASSPWTGRDNYGYTF	TGTGCCAGCAGCCCCTGGACAGGGAGAGATAACTATGGCTACACCTTC
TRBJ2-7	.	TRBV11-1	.	CASSLPVRGEQYF	TGTGCCAGCAGCTTACCGGTTCGCGGCGAGCAGTACTTC
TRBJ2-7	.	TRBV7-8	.	CASSEMGGSYEQYF	TGTGCCAGCAGTGAAATGGGCGGCTCCTACGAGCAGTACTTC
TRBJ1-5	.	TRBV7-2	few	CASSPNGGSQPQHF	TGTGCCAGCAGCCCAAATGGGGGGAGTCAGCCCCAGCATTTT
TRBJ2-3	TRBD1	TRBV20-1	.	CSARPRTGHTDTQYF	TGCAGTGCTCGGCCCCGGACAGGGCACACAGATACGCAGTATTTT
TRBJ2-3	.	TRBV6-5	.	CASSPEASTDTQYF	TGTGCCAGCAGCCCCGAAGCCAGCACAGATACGCAGTATTTT
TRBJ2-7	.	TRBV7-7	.	CASSPWEESYEQYF	TGTGCCAGCAGCCCCTGGGAGGAGTCCTACGAGCAGTACTTC
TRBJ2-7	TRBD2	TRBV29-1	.	CSVGGSTSGVGPDSYEQYF	TGCAGCGTTGGAGGGTCGACTAGCGGCGTTGGGCCCGACTCCTACGAGCAGTACTTC
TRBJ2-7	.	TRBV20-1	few	CSATPRARTAPYEQYF	TGCAGTGCAACCCCGAGGGCCCGGACTGCCCCCTACGAGCAGTACTTC
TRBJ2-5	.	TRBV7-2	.	CASTIYRFETQYF	TGTGCCAGCACCATATATAGATTCGAGACCCAGTACTTC
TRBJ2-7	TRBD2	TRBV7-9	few	CASSLARLATIEQYF	TGTGCCAGCAGCTTAGCAAGACTAGCGACCATCGAGCAGTACTTC
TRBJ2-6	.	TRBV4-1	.	CASSRPGTSLSGANVLTF	TGCGCCAGCAGCCGTCCCGGGACATCCCTCTCTGGGGCCAACGTCCTGACTTTC
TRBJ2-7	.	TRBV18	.	CASSHGEGEQYF	TGTGCCAGCTCCCACGGGGAAGGCGAGCAGTACTTC
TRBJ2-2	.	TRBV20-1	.	CSASKTTGELFF	TGCAGTGCTTCTAAAACCACCGGGGAGCTGTTTTTT
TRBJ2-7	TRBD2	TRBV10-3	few	CAIAGGTSGSGEQYF	TGTGCCATCGCCGGGGGGACTAGCGGGAGTGGCGAGCAGTACTTC
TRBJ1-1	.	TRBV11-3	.	CASSLDRRQPPGAEAFF	TGTGCCAGCAGCTTAGATCGTAGGCAGCCTCCTGGGGCTGAAGCTTTCTTT
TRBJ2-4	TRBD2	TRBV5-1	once	CASSLEGGRYVQYF	TGCGCCAGCAGCTTGGAGGGAGGGCGTTACGTGCAGTACTTC
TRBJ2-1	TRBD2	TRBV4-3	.	CARLAGGLINDGLYNEQFF	TGCGCCAGACTAGCGGGAGGATTAATAAATGACGGACTTTACAATGAGCAGTTCTTC
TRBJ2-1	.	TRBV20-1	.	CSASRNRDEQFF	TGCAGTGCCAGCCGCAATCGGGATGAGCAGTTCTTC
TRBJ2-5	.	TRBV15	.	CATSRDGQGETQYF	TGTGCCACCAGCAGAGATGGGCAGGGGGAGACCCAGTACTTC
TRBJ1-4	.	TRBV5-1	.	CASSLETPNEKLFF	TGCGCCAGCAGCTTGGAGACTCCCAATGAAAAACTGTTTTTT
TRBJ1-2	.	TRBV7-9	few	CASSSARVDYGYTF	TGTGCCAGCAGCTCCGCTAGGGTCGACTATGGCTACACCTTC
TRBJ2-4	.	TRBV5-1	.	CASSPGGIVDIQYF	TGCGCCAGCAGCCCAGGTGGGATCGTGGACATTCAGTACTTC
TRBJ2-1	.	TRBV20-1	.	CSAKTRSSYNEQFF	TGCAGTGCTAAAACTAGGAGCTCCTACAATGAGCAGTTCTTC
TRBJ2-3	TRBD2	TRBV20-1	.	CSASASGGSTDTQYF	TGCAGTGCTAGTGCTAGCGGAGGAAGCACAGATACGCAGTATTTT
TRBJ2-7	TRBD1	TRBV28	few	CASSITGGTYEQYF	TGTGCCAGCAGCATTACAGGGGGCACCTACGAGCAGTACTTC
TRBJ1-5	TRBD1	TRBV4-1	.	CASSPFQSGGIQPQHF	TGCGCCAGCAGCCCCTTCCAGTCAGGGGGGATTCAGCCCCAGCATTTT
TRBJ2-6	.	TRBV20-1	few	CSARSLGKVNVLTF	TGCAGTGCTAGGTCCCTGGGGAAAGTCAACGTCCTGACTTTC
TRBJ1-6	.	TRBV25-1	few	CASSPRRDSPLHF	TGTGCCAGCAGTCCTCGGAGGGATTCACCCCTCCACTTT
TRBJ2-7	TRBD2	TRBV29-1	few	CSVVYLAAYNEQYF	TGCAGCGTTGTATACCTAGCGGCTTACAATGAGCAGTACTTC
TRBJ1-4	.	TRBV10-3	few	CAISYDPDEKLFF	TGTGCCATCAGCTACGACCCGGACGAAAAACTGTTTTTT
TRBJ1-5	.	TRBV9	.	CASSVGDQSQHF	TGTGCCAGCAGCGTAGGGGATCAGAGCCAGCATTTT
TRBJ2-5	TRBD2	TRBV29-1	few	CSVEDRGGEETQYF	TGCAGCGTTGAAGACCGGGGGGGGGAGGAGACCCAGTACTTC
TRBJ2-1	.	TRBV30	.	CAWSRSDNEQFF	TGTGCCTGGAGTAGATCGGACAATGAGCAGTTCTTC
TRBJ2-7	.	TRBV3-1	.	CASSQDFTGRTYEQYF	TGTGCCAGCAGCCAAGATTTCACAGGACGTACCTACGAGCAGTACTTC
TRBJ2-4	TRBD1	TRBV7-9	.	CTSSLTGENIQYF	TGTACCAGCAGCCTAACAGGGGAAAACATTCAGTACTTC
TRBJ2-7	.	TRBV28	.	CASRGVAGGSYEQYF	TGTGCCAGCAGAGGTGTTGCAGGGGGGTCCTACGAGCAGTACTTC
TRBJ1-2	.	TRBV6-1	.	CASSDNGAFSIYGYTF	TGTGCCAGCAGTGATAACGGCGCCTTCTCCATTTATGGCTACACCTTC
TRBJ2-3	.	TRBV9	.	CASSVTRARATDTQYF	TGTGCCAGCAGCGTAACGAGGGCAAGAGCCACAGATACGCAGTATTTT
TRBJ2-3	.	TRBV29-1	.	CSVESGTQYF	TGCAGCGTTGAGTCTGGTACGCAGTATTTT
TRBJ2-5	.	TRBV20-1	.	CSARLAKAETQYF	TGCAGTGCTAGATTGGCGAAAGCAGAGACCCAGTACTTC
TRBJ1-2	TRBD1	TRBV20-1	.	CSAHDGQAPNYGYTF	TGCAGTGCTCATGACGGACAGGCCCCTAACTATGGCTACACCTTC
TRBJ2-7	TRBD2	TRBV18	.	CASSPARAGDFYEQYF	TGTGCCAGCTCACCAGCTCGGGCGGGAGATTTCTACGAGCAGTACTTC
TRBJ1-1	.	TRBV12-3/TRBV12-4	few	CASSLLGGREAFF	TGTGCCAGCAGTTTATTGGGGGGACGAGAAGCTTTCTTT